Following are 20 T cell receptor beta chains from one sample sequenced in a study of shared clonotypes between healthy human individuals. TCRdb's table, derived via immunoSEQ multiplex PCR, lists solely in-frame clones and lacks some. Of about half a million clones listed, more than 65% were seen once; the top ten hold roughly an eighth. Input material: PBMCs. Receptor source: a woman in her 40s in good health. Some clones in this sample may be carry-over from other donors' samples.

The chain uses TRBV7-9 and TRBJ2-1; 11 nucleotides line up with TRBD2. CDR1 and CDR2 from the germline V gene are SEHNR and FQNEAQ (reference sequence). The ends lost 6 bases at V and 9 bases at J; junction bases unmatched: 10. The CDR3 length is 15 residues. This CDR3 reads CASSQSSGRYTEQFF. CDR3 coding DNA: TGTGCCAGCAGTCAATCTAGCGGGAGGTATACTGAGCAGTTCTTC. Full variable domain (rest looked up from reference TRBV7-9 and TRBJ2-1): DTGVSQNPRHKITKRGQNVTFRCDPISEHNRLYWYRQTLGQGPEFLTYFQNEAQLEKSRLLSDRFSAERPKGSFSTLEIQRTEQGDSAMYLCASSQSSGRYTEQFFGPGTRLTVL.

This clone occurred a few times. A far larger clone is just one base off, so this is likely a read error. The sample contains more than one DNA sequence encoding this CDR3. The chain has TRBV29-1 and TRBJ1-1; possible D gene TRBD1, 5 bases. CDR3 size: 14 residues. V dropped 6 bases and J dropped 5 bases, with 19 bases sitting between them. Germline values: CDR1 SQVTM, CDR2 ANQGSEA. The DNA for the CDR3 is TGCAGCGTAGCACTTGGGACGGCGGGTACTGAAGCTTTCTTT. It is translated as CSVALGTAGTEAFF.

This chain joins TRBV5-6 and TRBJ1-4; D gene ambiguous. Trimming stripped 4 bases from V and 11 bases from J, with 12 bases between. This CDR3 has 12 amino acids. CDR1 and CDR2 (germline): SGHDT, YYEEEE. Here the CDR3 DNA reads TGTGCCAGCAGCCAACGGGTGGGTAAACTGTTTTTT. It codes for CASSQRVGKLFF.

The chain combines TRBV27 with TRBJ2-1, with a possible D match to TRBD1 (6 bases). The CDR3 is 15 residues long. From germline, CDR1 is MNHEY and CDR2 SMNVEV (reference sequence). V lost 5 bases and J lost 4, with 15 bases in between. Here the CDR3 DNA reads TGTGCCAGCAGTCACCGGGACATACCTTACAATGAGCAGTTCTTC. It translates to CASSHRDIPYNEQFF.

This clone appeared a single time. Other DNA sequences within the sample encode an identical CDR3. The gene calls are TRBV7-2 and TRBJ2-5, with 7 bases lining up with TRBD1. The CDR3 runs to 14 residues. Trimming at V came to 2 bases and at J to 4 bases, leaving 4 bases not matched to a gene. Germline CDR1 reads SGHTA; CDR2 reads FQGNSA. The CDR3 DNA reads TGTGCCAGCAGCTTAAGACAGGGATCAGAGACCCAGTACTTC. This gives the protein CASSLRQGSETQYF.

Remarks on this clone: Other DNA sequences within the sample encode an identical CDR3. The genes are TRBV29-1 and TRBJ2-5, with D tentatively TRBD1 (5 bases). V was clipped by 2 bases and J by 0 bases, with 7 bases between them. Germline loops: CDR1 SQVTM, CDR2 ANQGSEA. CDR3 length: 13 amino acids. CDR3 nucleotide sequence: TGCAGCGTTGAAAAGGGGAACCAAGAGACCCAGTACTTC. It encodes CSVEKGNQETQYF.

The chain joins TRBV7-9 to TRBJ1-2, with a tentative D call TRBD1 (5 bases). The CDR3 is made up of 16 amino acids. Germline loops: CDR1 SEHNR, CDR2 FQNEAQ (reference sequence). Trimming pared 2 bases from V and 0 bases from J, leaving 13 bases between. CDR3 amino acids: CASSLMTDLANYGYTF. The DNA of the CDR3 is TGTGCCAGCAGCTTAATGACAGATTTAGCTAACTATGGCTACACCTTC.

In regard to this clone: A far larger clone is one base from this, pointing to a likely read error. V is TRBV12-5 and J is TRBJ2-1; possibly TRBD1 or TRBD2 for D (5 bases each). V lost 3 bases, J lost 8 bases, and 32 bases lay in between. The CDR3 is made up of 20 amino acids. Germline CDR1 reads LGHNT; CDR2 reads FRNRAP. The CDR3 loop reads CASGFAPTFSGPPNQDEQFF. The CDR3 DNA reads TGTGCTAGTGGTTTTGCCCCTACGTTTTCGGGACCACCGAACCAAGATGAGCAGTTCTTC.

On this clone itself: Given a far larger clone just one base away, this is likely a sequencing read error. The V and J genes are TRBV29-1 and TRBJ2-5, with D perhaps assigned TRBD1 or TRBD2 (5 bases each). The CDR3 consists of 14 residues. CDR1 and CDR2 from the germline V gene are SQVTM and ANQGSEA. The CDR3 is CSVGGGQVAETRYF. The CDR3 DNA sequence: TGCAGCGTTGGGGGCGGGCAGGTCGCGGAGACCCGGTACTTC.

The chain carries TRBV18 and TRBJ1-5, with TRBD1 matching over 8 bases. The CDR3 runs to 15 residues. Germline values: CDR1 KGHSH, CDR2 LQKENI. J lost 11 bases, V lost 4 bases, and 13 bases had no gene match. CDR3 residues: CASSLTGDSKVAQHF. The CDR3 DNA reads TGTGCCAGCTCACTGACAGGGGACTCCAAGGTGGCCCAGCATTTT.

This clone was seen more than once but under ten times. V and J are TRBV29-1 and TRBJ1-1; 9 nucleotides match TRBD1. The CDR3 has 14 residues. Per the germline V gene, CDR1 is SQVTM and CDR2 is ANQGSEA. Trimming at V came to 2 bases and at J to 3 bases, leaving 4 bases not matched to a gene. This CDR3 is CSVERTGEDTEAFF. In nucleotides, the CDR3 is TGCAGCGTTGAAAGGACAGGGGAAGACACTGAAGCTTTCTTT.

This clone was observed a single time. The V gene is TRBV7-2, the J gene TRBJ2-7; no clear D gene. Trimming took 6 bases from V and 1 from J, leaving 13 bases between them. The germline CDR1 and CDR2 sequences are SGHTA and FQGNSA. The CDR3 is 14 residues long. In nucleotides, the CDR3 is TGTGCCAGCAGTACGTGGGCTAGTTCCTACGAGCAGTACTTC. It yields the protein CASSTWASSYEQYF.

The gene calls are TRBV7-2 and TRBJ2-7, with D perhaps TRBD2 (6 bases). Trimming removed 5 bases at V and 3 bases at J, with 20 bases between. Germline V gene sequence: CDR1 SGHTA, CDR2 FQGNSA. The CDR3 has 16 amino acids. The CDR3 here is CASSQGLLLRLYEQYF. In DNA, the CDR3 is TGTGCCAGCAGCCAAGGACTACTACTACGCCTCTACGAGCAGTACTTC.

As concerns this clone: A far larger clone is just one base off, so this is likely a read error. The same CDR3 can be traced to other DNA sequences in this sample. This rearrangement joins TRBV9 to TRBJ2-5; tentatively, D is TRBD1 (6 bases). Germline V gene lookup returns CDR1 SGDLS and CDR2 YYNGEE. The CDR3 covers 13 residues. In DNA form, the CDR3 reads TGTGCCAGTAGCGCACAGGGCGGGGAGACCCAGTACTTC. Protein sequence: CASSAQGGETQYF.

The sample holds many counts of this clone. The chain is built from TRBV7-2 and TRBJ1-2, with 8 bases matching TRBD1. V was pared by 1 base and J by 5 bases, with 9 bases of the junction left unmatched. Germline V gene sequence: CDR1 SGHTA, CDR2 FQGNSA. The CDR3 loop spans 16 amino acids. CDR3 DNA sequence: TGTGCCAGCAGCTTAGGTGCGATTGGACAGGGTTATGGCTACACCTTC. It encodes CASSLGAIGQGYGYTF.

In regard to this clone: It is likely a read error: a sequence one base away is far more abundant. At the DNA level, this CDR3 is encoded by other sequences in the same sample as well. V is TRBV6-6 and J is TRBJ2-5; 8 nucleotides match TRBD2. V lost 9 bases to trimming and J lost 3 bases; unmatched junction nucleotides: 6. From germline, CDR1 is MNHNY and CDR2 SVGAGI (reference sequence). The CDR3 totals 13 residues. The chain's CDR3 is CASRKAGEETQYF. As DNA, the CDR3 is TGTGCCAGTAGAAAAGCGGGAGAAGAGACCCAGTACTTC.

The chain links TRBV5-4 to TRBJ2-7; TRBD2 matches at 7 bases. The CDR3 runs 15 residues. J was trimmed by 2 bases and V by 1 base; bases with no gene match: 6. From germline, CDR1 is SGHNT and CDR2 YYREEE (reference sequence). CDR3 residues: CASSLSRDYTYEQYF. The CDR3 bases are TGTGCCAGCAGCTTGAGTCGGGACTATACCTACGAGCAGTACTTC.

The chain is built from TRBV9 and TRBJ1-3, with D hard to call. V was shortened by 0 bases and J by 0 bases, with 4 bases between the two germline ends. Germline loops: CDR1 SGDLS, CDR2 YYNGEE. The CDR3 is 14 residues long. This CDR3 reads CASSVDPSGNTIYF. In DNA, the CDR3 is TGTGCCAGCAGCGTAGATCCCTCTGGAAACACCATATATTTT.

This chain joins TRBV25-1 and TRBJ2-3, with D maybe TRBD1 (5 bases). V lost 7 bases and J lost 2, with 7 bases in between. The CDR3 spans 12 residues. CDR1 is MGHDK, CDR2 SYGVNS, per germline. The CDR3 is CASTGYTDTQYF. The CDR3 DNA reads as TGTGCCAGCACAGGGTACACAGATACGCAGTATTTT. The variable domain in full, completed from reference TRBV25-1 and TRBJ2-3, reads EADIYQTPRYLVIGTGKKITLECSQTMGHDKMYWYQQDPGMELHLIHYSYGVNSTEKGDLSSESTVSRIRTEHFPLTLESARPSHTSQYLCASTGYTDTQYFGPGTRLTVL.

The CDR3: CASSSGTNIVETQYF. The DNA of the CDR3 is TGTGCCAGCAGCTCAGGGACTAATATAGTGGAGACCCAGTACTTC. This chain connects TRBV7-2 to TRBJ2-5; 7 bases agree with TRBD2. V was clipped by 4 bases and J by 5 bases; unmatched bases: 10. The germline gives CDR1 SGHTA, CDR2 FQGNSA. The CDR3 consists of 15 residues.